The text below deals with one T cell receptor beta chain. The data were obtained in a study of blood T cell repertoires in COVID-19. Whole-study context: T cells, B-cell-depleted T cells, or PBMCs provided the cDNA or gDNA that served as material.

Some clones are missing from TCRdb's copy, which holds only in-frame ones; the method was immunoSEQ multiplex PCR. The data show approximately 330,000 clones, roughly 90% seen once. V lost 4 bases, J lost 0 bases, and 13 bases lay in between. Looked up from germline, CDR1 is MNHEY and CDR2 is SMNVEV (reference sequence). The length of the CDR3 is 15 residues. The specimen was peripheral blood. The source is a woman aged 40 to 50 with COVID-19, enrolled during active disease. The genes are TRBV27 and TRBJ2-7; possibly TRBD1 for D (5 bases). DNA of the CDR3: TGTGCCAGCAGTTCCCTAGGGGCTTCCTCCTACGAGCAGTACTTC. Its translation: CASSSLGASSYEQYF.